The clone carrying this TCR beta chain was counted only a few times. The antigen is undetermined. This entry belongs to a study of spatial heterogeneity in lung cancer. Regarding the study as a whole: Expanded tumor TCRs that were ubiquitous appeared in blood more at resection than follow-up.

TCRdb reprocessed the 5' RACE reads via MiXCR and lists one record per CDR3 protein. Of about 120,000 distinct CDR3 sequences listed, roughly a tenth were seen once; the top ten hold 24%. The CDR3 sequence is 15 residues long. V was trimmed by 4 bases and J by 2 bases, leaving 14 bases between them. Per germline, CDR1 SGHRS and CDR2 YFSETQ. Time point indicated: blood at routine non-recurrence follow-up after resection. Whole RNA, which was extracted from tumor, nontumor lung tissue or frozen PBMC, was sequenced without any cell sorting. The sample consisted of PBMCs, taken at follow-up. The TCR sequence derives from a female donor with early-stage non-small cell lung cancer. The chain has TRBV5-1 and TRBJ2-3; possibly TRBD2 for D (6 bases). For the CDR3, the DNA is TGCGCCAGCAGCCAAGGAAGCGGGCACACAGATACGCAGTATTTT. Translation: CASSQGSGHTDTQYF.